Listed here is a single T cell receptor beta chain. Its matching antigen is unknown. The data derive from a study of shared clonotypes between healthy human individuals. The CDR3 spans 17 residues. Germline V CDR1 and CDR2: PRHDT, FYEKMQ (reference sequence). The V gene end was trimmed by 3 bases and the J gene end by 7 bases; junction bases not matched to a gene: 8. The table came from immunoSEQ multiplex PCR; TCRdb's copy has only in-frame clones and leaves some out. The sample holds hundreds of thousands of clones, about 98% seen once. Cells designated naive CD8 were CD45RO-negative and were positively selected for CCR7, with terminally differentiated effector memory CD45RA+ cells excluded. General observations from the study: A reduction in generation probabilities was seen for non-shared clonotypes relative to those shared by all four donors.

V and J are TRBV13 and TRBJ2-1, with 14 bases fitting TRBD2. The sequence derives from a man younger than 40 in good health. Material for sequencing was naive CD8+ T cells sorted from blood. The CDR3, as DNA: TGTGCCAGCAGCTTCGGGACTAGCGGGAGATCCATAAATGAGCAGTTCTTC. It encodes CASSFGTSGRSINEQFF.